Below are 16 T cell receptor beta chains sequenced from a single sample in a study of OX40 agonist ivuxolimab in advanced cancers. Produced via immunoSEQ multiplex PCR; TCRdb's table is partial and in-frame only. The sample has about 59,000 clones; 83% are singletons. The starting material was CD4+ or CD8+ T cells sorted from blood, obtained in a trial of the OX40 agonist ivuxolimab. Receptor source: an adult with an advanced solid tumor such as melanoma, head and neck, liver or kidney cancer.

The V gene is TRBV5-5, the J gene TRBJ1-4; perhaps TRBD1 as D (5 bases). This CDR3 spans 15 amino acids. Germline V lookup: CDR1 SGHKS, CDR2 YYEKEE (reference sequence). V lost 1 base, J lost 0 bases, and 7 bases lay in between. This CDR3 is CASSLLGPTNEKLFF. The CDR3 bases are TGTGCCAGCAGCTTGTTGGGGCCAACTAATGAAAAACTGTTTTTT.

The V gene is TRBV5-4, the J gene TRBJ1-4; maybe TRBD1 (5 bases). The V end was cut by 2 bases, the J end by 3 bases, with 11 bases between. There are 15 residues in the CDR3. Per germline, CDR1 SGHNT and CDR2 YYREEE (reference sequence). CDR3 amino acids: CASSLFGGSNEKLFF. DNA for the CDR3: TGTGCCAGCAGCTTATTTGGGGGGTCTAATGAAAAACTGTTTTTT.

The V gene is TRBV19, the J gene TRBJ1-5; TRBD1 aligns across 9 bases. V was clipped by 0 bases and J by 4 bases; unmatched bases: 13. Looked up from germline, CDR1 is LNHDA and CDR2 is SQIVND (reference sequence). The CDR3 extends over 19 amino acids. The CDR3 bases are TGTGCCAGTAGTATAGATCTGGGGGGAACAGGGGGCCTGAATCAGCCCCAGCATTTT. Protein product: CASSIDLGGTGGLNQPQHF.

V and J are TRBV7-9 and TRBJ1-6; no clear D gene. In germline, CDR1 is SEHNR, CDR2 FQNEAQ (reference sequence). V lost 5 bases, J lost 8 bases, and 16 bases lay in between. The CDR3 is 15 amino acids. CDR3 sequence (DNA): TGTGCCAGCAGCCACACCAAGGTCGCCCATTCACCCCTCCACTTT. Translated, it gives CASSHTKVAHSPLHF.

V usage is TRBV5-1 and J usage is TRBJ2-5; the D gene is possibly TRBD1 (6 bases). V was pared by 4 bases and J by 5 bases, with 21 bases between. The CDR3 totals 16 residues. CDR1 is SGHRS and CDR2 is YFSETQ in the germline V gene. CDR3 in DNA: TGCGCCAGCAGCAGAGGGGGTAATTCCATCCGGGAGACCCAGTACTTC. Its translation is CASSRGGNSIRETQYF.

This sequence joins TRBV29-1 and TRBJ1-2, with 7 bases lining up with TRBD1. The CDR3 has 14 residues. Trimming cost V 7 bases and J 0 bases; bases outside gene matches: 8. Germline CDR1 and CDR2: SQVTM and ANQGSEA. CDR3 sequence reads: CSDTGTAANYGYTF. The CDR3 DNA sequence: TGCAGCGACACCGGGACAGCAGCTAACTATGGCTACACCTTC.

This chain connects TRBV14 to TRBJ2-2; D uncertain. The CDR3 runs to 12 residues. The germline gives CDR1 SGHDN, CDR2 FVKESK. V was cut by 5 bases and J by 3 bases, with 4 bases left in between. DNA of the CDR3: TGTGCCAGCAGCTCTCACACCGGGGAGCTGTTTTTT. As protein: CASSSHTGELFF.

V usage is TRBV10-3 and J usage is TRBJ1-1, with TRBD1 matching over 9 bases. This CDR3 spans 14 amino acids. After removal of 4 bases from V and 7 bases from J, the junction contained 7 bases not matched to a gene. Germline V lookup: CDR1 ENHRY, CDR2 SYGVKD. The CDR3 reads CAISGQQGASEAFF. CDR3 bases: TGTGCCATCAGTGGCCAACAGGGGGCAAGTGAAGCTTTCTTT.

CDR3 in DNA: TGTGCCAGCAGCTTATATGGTAGCAATCAGCCCCAGCATTTT. It yields the protein CASSLYGSNQPQHF. The chain uses TRBV7-9 and TRBJ1-5, with D uncertain. Trimming took off 2 bases at V and 0 bases at J, with 5 bases between the two ends. Germline lookup yields CDR1 SEHNR and CDR2 FQNEAQ (reference sequence). This CDR3 region has 14 residues.

The chain joins TRBV30 to TRBJ1-2; the D gene is possibly TRBD1 (5 bases). V lost 4 bases and J 7 bases, leaving 16 bases between the germline ends. Germline V gene sequence: CDR1 GTSNPN, CDR2 SVGIG (reference sequence). CDR3 length: 13 amino acids. CDR3 DNA: TGTGCCTGGATGGGTCAGGGATTGAGTGGCTACACCTTC. Amino acid sequence: CAWMGQGLSGYTF. The whole variable domain, remainder taken from reference TRBV30 and TRBJ1-2, is SQTIHQWPATLVQPVGSPLSLECTVEGTSNPNLYWYRQAAGRGLQLLFYSVGIGQISSEVPQNLSASRPQDRQFILSSKKLLLSDSGFYLCAWMGQGLSGYTFGSGTRLTVV.

This chain links TRBV29-1 with TRBJ1-1; maybe TRBD1 (5 bases). The ends were cut back, 5 bases at V and 2 bases at J, with 15 bases in the middle. Per the germline V gene, CDR1 is SQVTM and CDR2 is ANQGSEA. The CDR3 is made up of 14 amino acids. The CDR3 region has the DNA TGCAGCGTTTCACCCGGGACGGCTAACACTGAAGCTTTCTTT. This translates into CSVSPGTANTEAFF.

The chain links TRBV21-1 to TRBJ2-3; TRBD2, the table's D call, lacks a check against the DNA. TRBV21-1 is an annotated pseudogene. The CDR3 is made up of 17 amino acids. The CDR3 coding sequence is TGTGCCACGAGGGGACTAGAAATTCCGCCCGGCACAGATACGCAGTATTTT. Translation: CATRGLEIPPGTDTQYF.

This clone has a count of ten or more. The chain combines TRBV12-5 with TRBJ1-3; no clear D gene. Trimming cost V 3 bases and J 7 bases, with 7 bases left between them. CDR1 is LGHNT and CDR2 is FRNRAP in the germline V gene. The CDR3 is made up of 12 amino acids. This CDR3 is CASGFSENTIYF. CDR3 coding DNA: TGTGCTAGTGGTTTTTCGGAGAACACCATATATTTT.

J is TRBJ1-1 and V is TRBV27, with 8 bases that match TRBD1. Germline V gene lookup returns CDR1 MNHEY and CDR2 SMNVEV (reference sequence). This CDR3 spans 15 amino acids. With 6 bases clipped from V and 2 bases from J, the junction kept 8 bases outside the gene matches. The CDR3 sequence is CASSQTGVDNTEAFF. DNA of the CDR3: TGTGCCAGCAGCCAGACAGGGGTAGATAACACTGAAGCTTTCTTT.

V usage is TRBV6-1 and J usage is TRBJ2-6; no clear D gene. Germline V lookup: CDR1 MNHNS, CDR2 SASEGT. This CDR3 has 14 residues. V gave up 6 bases and J gave up 1 base, with 7 bases separating them. CDR3 sequence: CASREQSGANVLTF. The CDR3 bases are TGTGCCAGCAGGGAGCAGTCTGGGGCCAACGTCCTGACTTTC.

This clone has only a few counts. V and J are TRBV19 and TRBJ1-2, with 8 bases identical to TRBD1. The CDR3 is 15 residues long. The V gene end was trimmed by 6 bases and the J gene end by 3 bases; junction bases not matched to a gene: 9. Per the germline V gene, CDR1 is LNHDA and CDR2 is SQIVND (reference sequence). In nucleotides, the CDR3 is TGTGCCAGTAGCCCAGGGGGCGCGGGGGACTATGGCTACACCTTC. Encoded protein: CASSPGGAGDYGYTF.